This T cell receptor beta chain is from a study of cytomegalovirus exposure and HLA in healthy donors (dated by TCRdb to 2016 to 2017). Regarding the research as a whole: According to an earlier analysis of around 600 of the donors, some 180 million T cells yielded some 120 million unique TCR beta sequences and about 300 Gb of sequence data. The number of typed donors differed by locus: roughly 629-640 for A, B, C, DRB1 and DQB1; 500 to 550 for DQA1; 606 for DPA1; and approximately 450 for DPB1. A later genetic analysis used genome-wide SNP genotypes for about three fifths of the 666 donors, treating that subset as a discovery cohort. Across approximately 400 genotyped donors of the cohort, an average of 235,054 unique TCR beta nucleotide sequences per donor were sequenced, and approximately 19% of those sequences were non-productive. To predict cytomegalovirus infection status, the study combined high-throughput TCR immunosequencing, statistical association of individual TCRs with disease status, and machine learning. An earlier analysis of several hundred of the donors used high-throughput TCR beta sequencing to judge whether each TCR beta V gene segment behaved as functional or pseudogenic. Donor age, sex, ethnicity and CMV serostatus were compiled together with the repertoire data. The genetic ancestry cluster associated with self-reported Caucasian donors included 81% of the 398 genotyped donors. Every discovery cohort repertoire had been produced on one sequencing platform. The aim of the study was to test whether cataloging public T cell receptors could identify signatures of past pathogen exposure. Roughly 300 gigabases of sequencing data and tens of millions of unique TCR sequences were included in an early release covering about 620 HLA-typed donors. Class I and class II HLA loci were covered by the typing at four-digit resolution. Using immunosequencing, the study profiled T cell repertoires from 500 to 800 subjects and related those repertoires to cytomegalovirus serostatus. A later analysis re-examined previously published TCR beta repertoires from 610 or so donors and added high-resolution HLA genotyping to investigate patterns of TCR occurrence. Besides the first cohort of hundreds of subjects, a separate validation cohort made up of 120 different subjects was used. Rather than using new phenotypic data, the later analysis identified candidate immune exposures from TCR beta sequences and from how often those sequences occurred across donors. About five DR-DQ haplotypes were treated as single units for association and clustering because of strong linkage in the cohort.

Library preparation employed the immunoSEQ multiplex PCR assay. For the multiplex PCR, a mixture combining 60 forward primers for TCR Vbeta segments and 13 reverse primers for TCR Jbeta segments was used. A multiplex PCR assay on genomic DNA amplified the CDR3 region of rearranged TCR beta genes. The amplified TCR beta libraries were sequenced on the Illumina HiSeq System as 87-base-pair reads. In the paper's pipeline: A later analysis counted tens of millions of unique TCR beta chains across the 550 to 700 repertoires, and around 9.9 million of these chains were shared by at least two donors. Raw reads were error-corrected and collapsed into unique sequences with a nearest-neighbor algorithm that merged closely related sequences to remove PCR and sequencing errors. CDR3 sequences were aligned to IMGT reference sequences to assign V, D and J gene segments. For a sequence to be retained, a match of at least six nucleotides was required to both a V gene segment and a J gene segment. A rearrangement was called productive if the CDR3 had no stop codons and remained in frame with V and J, and every other rearrangement was called non-productive. CDR3 was defined by IMGT convention, running from the second conserved V-encoded cysteine to the conserved J-encoded phenylalanine. The earlier analysis of approximately 590 of the donors excluded any sequence lacking an unambiguous match to a single V gene segment. An earlier analysis of 500 to 600 of the donors classified V segments as functional when productive rearrangements were above 56.7% and as segregating when the standard deviation between donors was above 5%. A statistical classification framework was built to diagnose cytomegalovirus status from the catalog of TCR beta chain sequences. In a later analysis, TCR nucleotide sequences were compared against IMGT/GENE-DB human TR gene sequences so that V and J genes could be assigned. The TCRdist pipeline was used in a later analysis to assign CDR3 sequences and most-parsimonious VDJ recombination scenarios. In a later analysis, each TCR beta chain was defined by its CDR3 amino acid sequence together with its V-gene family, and reads lacking a unique V-gene family were excluded. To address suspected cross-contamination and a sequencing artifact, a later analysis removed 550 to 750 highly shared, low-generation-probability nucleotide sequences. For each public chain, a later analysis derived a clonal expansion index from normalized ranks of inferred template counts within each repertoire. A later analysis computed generation probabilities with a VDJ recombination model fitted to out-of-frame rearrangements, and checked the results against IGoR. In a later analysis, TCR-TCR, TCR-HLA and TCR-CMV co-occurrence was scored with hypergeometric tests, and a repertoire-size bias correction was applied to TCR pairs. In a later analysis, false discovery rates were estimated by permuting HLA or CMV assignments 20 times. In a later analysis, co-occurring TCRs were grouped using DBSCAN, and TCRdist sequence similarity was added for clustering within HLA-allele-positive subsets. Repertoires with fewer than 30,000 or more than 120,000 public chains, plus five repertoires with anomalous nucleotide sharing, were excluded from co-occurrence clustering. In its TCRdb copy, this immuneACCESS table keeps in-frame sequences only and misses some clones. Where compared with another copy, unresolved V genes explain less than half of these, and the others have no known cause. That table gives V, J and clone size, and the DNA gave D and trimming. The sample profile shows a few hundred thousand clones; more than 85% of them were found once. The ten largest clones represent about 1% of the sample.

Results and caveats for the whole study, not just this receptor: Sequencing depth was assumed to be roughly uniform across donors in the presence/absence analyses, though that assumption may not hold. This cohort had only TCR beta chains sequenced, and the lack of alpha or paired-chain data limited which features could be detected. According to a later genetic analysis, donors in an Asian-associated ancestry cluster had fewer N-insertions in productive TCRs than the approximately 700-donor mean. According to a later analysis, most CMV-associated TCR beta chains appeared to be HLA-restricted, and the HLA associations seemed to be driven largely by CMV exposure. The 87-base-pair reads could not distinguish some IMGT-functional V segments, including TRBV6-2 and TRBV6-3, so those segments were excluded. Because counts were too low, about 17 rarely observed V segments, including chromosome 9 orphons, were excluded from the earlier analysis of a few hundred of the donors. In both the original and validation cohorts, the classifier was reported to diagnose cytomegalovirus status with high specificity and sensitivity. A later analysis found that HLA-associated TCR beta chains were more clonally expanded and had lower generation probabilities than equally common non-associated chains. Several of the top co-occurrence clusters appeared to be linked to parvovirus B19, influenza, CMV and Epstein-Barr virus, according to a later analysis. A further reported finding was that TCR beta sequences accurately predicted the HLA-A and HLA-B alleles for most subjects in the first cohort. Across donors, most TCR sequences were observed very rarely, whereas some public TCRs were present in many individuals. For the cohort, immune exposure information was limited to CMV serostatus. According to a later analysis, TCR association rates differed among HLA loci, with DRB1 alleles showing the most associated TCRs and HLA-C alleles showing the fewest. Specific HLA alleles were associated with 16,951 TCR beta sequences at a false discovery rate of 0.05 in a later analysis. In vitro tests confirmed that a few of the cytomegalovirus-associated TCR beta chains recognize cytomegalovirus antigens. A group of highly shared sequence variants was considered likely to be a technical artifact of the sequencing pipeline. Because HLA typing was unavailable for some donors at each locus, only the typed subset was used in association tests. An earlier analysis of roughly 570 of the donors showed that most TCR beta V segments appeared in productive rearrangements either about 90% or about 30% of the time, which broadly matched IMGT annotations. V-gene and J-gene trimming of TCR beta chains was associated with a missense DCLRE1C variant in a later genetic analysis, and the association was replicated in an independent cohort. Linkage disequilibrium might explain the correlated functional status among segregating V segments, but an unknown experimental factor could not be excluded. It was suggested by the authors that the approach could potentially be generalized to other disease states and immunological phenotypes. Strong co-occurrence of HLA alleles, especially DR and DQ, made assigning TCR associations to individual alleles difficult. The study gave a list of 150 to 200 TCR beta chains associated with cytomegalovirus.

To note about this clone: Its antigen is not yet known. No base quality information exists; no much larger clone differs at one position.

The CDR3 runs 16 residues from the cysteine to the phenylalanine. Only the CDR3 portion is preserved as DNA: 48 bases, with reading frame beginning at the first base. The germline V gene yields SNHLY for CDR1 and FYNNEI for CDR2. V ends up 5 bases short and J 3 bases short, with an unmatched junction base count of 7. The cohort comprised some 700 healthy bone marrow donors. At the time of sampling, all cohort members were nominally healthy, though unrecorded immune exposures were likely present. The donor tested CMV seronegative, placing the donor among the roughly 340 seronegative members of the cohort. Each donor provided a peripheral blood sample, and peripheral blood mononuclear cells were used for TCR beta sequencing. The Qiagen DNeasy Blood Extraction Kit was used to extract genomic DNA from the blood cell samples.

This sequence originates from a woman between 18 and 30 years old in good health and CMV-seronegative. The chain was built from TRBV2 and TRBJ2-3; 11 bases in the middle match TRBD1. Specimen: PBMCs. The CDR3 region reads CASSTDRGQGTDTQYF. In nucleotide form, the sequence is TGTGCCAGCAGTACGGACAGGGGGCAGGGGACAGATACGCAGTATTTT.